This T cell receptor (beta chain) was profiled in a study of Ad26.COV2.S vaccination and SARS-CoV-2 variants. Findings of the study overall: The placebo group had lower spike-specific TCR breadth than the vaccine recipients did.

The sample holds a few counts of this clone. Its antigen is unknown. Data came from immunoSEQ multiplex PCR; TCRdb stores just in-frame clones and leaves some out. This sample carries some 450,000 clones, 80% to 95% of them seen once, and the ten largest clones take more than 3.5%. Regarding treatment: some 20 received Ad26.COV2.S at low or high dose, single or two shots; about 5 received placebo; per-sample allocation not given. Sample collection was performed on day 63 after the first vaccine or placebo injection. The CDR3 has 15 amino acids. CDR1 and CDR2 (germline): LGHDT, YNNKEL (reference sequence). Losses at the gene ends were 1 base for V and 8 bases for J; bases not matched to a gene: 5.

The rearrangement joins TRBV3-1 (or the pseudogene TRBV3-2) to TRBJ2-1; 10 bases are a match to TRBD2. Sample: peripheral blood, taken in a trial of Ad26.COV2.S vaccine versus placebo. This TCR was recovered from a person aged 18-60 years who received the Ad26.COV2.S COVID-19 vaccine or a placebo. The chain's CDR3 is CASSQGASGSYEQFF. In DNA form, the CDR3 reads TGTGCCAGCAGCCAAGGGGCTAGCGGGAGCTATGAGCAGTTCTTC.